This T cell receptor beta chain was observed in a study of T cell changes during pregnancy in multiple sclerosis. TCRdb keeps only in-frame clones here, not all; method: immunoSEQ multiplex PCR. The sample contains under 50,000 clones, less than 95% of which appear only once. The V and J ends lost 4 bases and 1 base respectively, with 14 bases between them. This CDR3 contains 15 residues. Per the germline V gene, CDR1 is SGHDT and CDR2 is YYEEEE. Sequences were derived from CD8+ T cells from peripheral blood mononuclear cells, sampled in the second trimester of pregnancy. The rearrangement uses TRBV5-6 and TRBJ1-1, with TRBD1 as a possible D gene (6 bases). This clonotype was sampled from a female donor with multiple sclerosis, enrolled in a pregnancy study. This chain's CDR3 is CASSDGTLANTEAFF. Written as DNA, the CDR3 is TGTGCCAGCAGCGACGGGACATTGGCGAACACTGAAGCTTTCTTT.